This T cell receptor (beta chain) emerged from a study of T cell responses to AZD1222 COVID-19 vaccine. The CDR3 has 17 residues. Trimming removed 2 bases from V and 0 bases from J, with 14 bases in between. CDR1 and CDR2 (germline): MNHEY, SMNVEV (reference sequence). Measured with immunoSEQ multiplex PCR; TCRdb has only the in-frame clones, and not every one. The data show 90,000 to 150,000 clones, less than 95% seen once. This sequence originates from an adult in good health. This chain joins TRBV27 and TRBJ2-1; no clear D gene. The source material was peripheral blood, sampled on day 0 of AZD1222 vaccination. The CDR3: CASSLVGIRSSYNEQFF. Here the CDR3 DNA reads TGTGCCAGCAGTTTAGTAGGGATTAGAAGCTCCTACAATGAGCAGTTCTTC.